The 6 T cell receptor beta chains given below trace back to one sample, sequenced in a study of blood T cell repertoires in COVID-19. Data came from immunoSEQ multiplex PCR; TCRdb stores just in-frame clones and leaves some out. The profile shows 75,000 to 95,000 clones, almost 90% of them singletons. Sequenced material: peripheral blood. These receptors were collected from a human donor in a cohort sampled during active COVID-19.

The chain is built from TRBV19 and TRBJ1-5; possible D gene TRBD1, 6 bases. This CDR3 is built from 16 residues. Germline V gene data show CDR1 as LNHDA and CDR2 as SQIVND (reference sequence). V dropped 5 bases and J dropped 5 bases, with 19 bases sitting between them. The CDR3 DNA reads as TGTGCCAGTAGTTCTAACCTTGACAGGAGGTATCAGCCCCAGCATTTT. Protein sequence: CASSSNLDRRYQPQHF.

V is TRBV25-1 and J is TRBJ2-3; 8 bases map to TRBD1. The length of the CDR3 is 15 residues. Looked up from germline, CDR1 is MGHDK and CDR2 is SYGVNS. Unmatched junction bases numbered 4, after V lost 3 bases and J lost 2 bases. The CDR3 is CASSENRGNTDTQYF. The DNA for the CDR3 is TGTGCCAGCAGTGAGAACAGGGGGAACACAGATACGCAGTATTTT.

This rearrangement joins TRBV4-1 to TRBJ1-3, with 8 positions matching TRBD1. Looked up from germline, CDR1 is MGHRA and CDR2 is YSYEKL. V shed 4 bases, J shed 4 bases, and the junction held 6 bases outside the gene matches. CDR3 length: 15 residues. Written as DNA, the CDR3 is TGCGCCAGCAGCCCCCACAGGGGGGTGGGAAACACCATATATTTT. Translated: CASSPHRGVGNTIYF.

This chain links TRBV15 with TRBJ2-6; D not resolved. V lost 2 bases, J lost 1 base, and 12 bases lay in between. Germline CDR1 is LNHNV and CDR2 is YYDKDF (reference sequence). This CDR3 is 17 amino acids long. CDR3 sequence reads: CATSRQRLESGANVLTF. The CDR3 nucleotides are TGTGCCACCAGCAGACAAAGACTTGAGTCTGGGGCCAACGTCCTGACTTTC.

The chain uses TRBV11-2 and TRBJ2-3; 9 positions match TRBD2. Germline assignment: CDR1 SGHAT and CDR2 FQNNGV. The CDR3 runs 16 residues. J lost 11 bases, V lost 7 bases, and 19 bases had no gene match. The DNA for the CDR3 is TGTGCCAGCACCACAACGGACCGCGGGAGGGCCGAGGGGCAGTATTTT. Amino acid sequence: CASTTTDRGRAEGQYF.

The chain combines TRBV6-5 with TRBJ1-2, with 10 bases lining up with TRBD1. Germline CDR1 is MNHEY and CDR2 is SVGAGI. This CDR3 region has 14 residues. J gave up 3 bases and V 7 bases, and 5 bases lay outside the gene matches. The CDR3 loop is CASTGTGVDYGYTF. CDR3 nucleotide sequence: TGTGCCAGCACGGGGACAGGGGTAGACTATGGCTACACCTTC.